The 30 T cell receptor beta chains reported below all come from one sample, sequenced in a study of CD8 T cells in ankylosing spondylitis. TCRdb analysed the 5' RACE reads with MiXCR anew, one entry per CDR3 protein. The profile shows some 140,000 distinct CDR3 sequences, roughly an eighth of them singletons. The sequenced material came from blood, either unsorted or a sorted T cell fraction (not recorded which). The receptors were gathered from a female donor with ankylosing spondylitis or in good health (not recorded which).

The chain joins TRBV20-1 to TRBJ1-2, with D possibly matching TRBD1 (5 bases). CDR3 length equals 14 residues. The ends were cut back, 3 bases at V and 12 bases at J, with 23 bases in the middle. Germline CDR1 and CDR2: DFQATT and SNEGSKA (reference sequence). CDR3 loop: CSASRSGAQDGHTF. The CDR3 DNA reads TGCAGTGCTAGCAGAAGCGGGGCGCAAGACGGCCACACCTTC.

Concerning this clonotype itself: Just one base apart from a much larger clone, this may be a read error. Without the conserved terminal phenylalanine or tryptophan, this CDR3 likely stems from a read error. The chain has TRBV7-2 and TRBJ2-1; D tentatively fits TRBD1 or TRBD2 (5 bases each). This CDR3 region has 14 residues. Trimming removed 1 base from V and 8 bases from J, with 12 bases in between. Per the germline V gene, CDR1 is SGHTA and CDR2 is FQGNSA. CDR3 in DNA: TGTGCCAGCAGCTTAGTTTTTAGGGACCATGAGCAGTTCCTC. Protein: CASSLVFRDHEQFL.

This clonotype showed up many times. J is TRBJ2-1 and V is TRBV29-1; maybe TRBD2 (6 bases). The CDR3 has 11 residues. V lost 3 bases to trimming and J lost 10 bases, with 10 bases between them. Germline CDR1 is SQVTM and CDR2 is ANQGSEA. As DNA, the CDR3 is TGCAGCGTTGAGAGGCTAGCGGAGCAGTTCTTC. Translation: CSVERLAEQFF.

This clonotype was seen a few times. The chain employs TRBV7-9 and TRBJ1-6; 9 bases fit TRBD1. Per the germline V gene, CDR1 is SEHNR and CDR2 is FQNEAQ (reference sequence). The trim removed 5 bases at V and 7 bases at J, leaving 9 bases unmatched. The CDR3 consists of 16 residues. The CDR3 region is CASSARGTGKNSPLHF. Written as DNA, the CDR3 is TGTGCCAGCAGCGCGAGAGGGACAGGGAAAAATTCACCCCTCCACTTT.

This clonotype came up many times. This chain uses TRBV18 with TRBJ2-2; 12 bases line up with TRBD2. CDR1 is KGHSH, CDR2 LQKENI, per germline. The CDR3 has 16 residues. The V and J ends lost 3 bases and 2 bases, in that order; junction bases with no gene match: 1. This CDR3 reads CASSPGLAGNTGELFF. CDR3 nucleotide sequence: TGTGCCAGCTCACCGGGACTAGCGGGCAACACCGGGGAGCTGTTTTTT.

In this sample, this clonotype turned up many times. The V call is TRBV4-1, the J call TRBJ1-2, with 7 bases identical to TRBD1. Germline V CDR1 and CDR2: MGHRA, YSYEKL. The CDR3 loop spans 15 amino acids. V shed 6 bases, J shed 4 bases, and the junction held 11 bases outside the gene matches. The CDR3: CASSQGGGTVYGYTF. In DNA, the CDR3 is TGCGCCAGCAGTCAGGGCGGGGGGACAGTCTATGGCTACACCTTC.

Remarks on this clonotype: A much more abundant neighbour one base away suggests this may be a read error. The gene calls are TRBV5-1 and TRBJ1-4; D is unclear. The length of the CDR3 is 15 residues. The germline V and J ends were trimmed by 0 bases and 8 bases, with 14 bases remaining between them. The germline V gene encodes CDR1 SGHRS and CDR2 YFSETQ. The CDR3 nucleotides read TGCGCCAGCAGCTTGGCGGTCACGCCGCAGGAAAAACTGTTTTTT. It translates to CASSLAVTPQEKLFF.

With respect to this clonotype: At one end the junction does not follow the germline gene, possibly because of a read error. The gene calls are TRBV20-1 and TRBJ1-2; no definite D call. Germline-derived CDR1 and CDR2 are DFQATT and SNEGSKA (reference sequence). The CDR3 spans 13 residues. The CDR3: CSARSRDNYGDTF. In DNA form, the CDR3 reads TGCAGTGCTAGAAGCCGGGATAACTATGGCGACACCTTC.

The genes are TRBV7-9 and TRBJ2-1, with D tentatively TRBD2 (6 bases). Trimming pared 4 bases from V and 12 bases from J, leaving 13 bases between. CDR1 and CDR2 from the germline V gene are SEHNR and FQNEAQ (reference sequence). This CDR3 is built from 12 residues. CDR3 region: CASSYTDYMQFF. DNA for the CDR3: TGTGCCAGCAGCTACACGGACTACATGCAGTTCTTC.

At least ten counts were recorded for this clonotype. V usage is TRBV18 and J usage is TRBJ1-4, with a possible D match to TRBD1 (6 bases). Per germline, CDR1 KGHSH and CDR2 LQKENI. Trimming pared 3 bases from V and 6 bases from J, leaving 11 bases between. The CDR3 covers 14 residues. CDR3 protein: CASSPRRQDEKLFF. CDR3 bases: TGTGCCAGCTCACCGAGACGACAGGATGAAAAACTGTTTTTT.

The chain uses TRBV15 and TRBJ1-5; no clear D gene. Germline CDR1 is LNHNV and CDR2 is YYDKDF (reference sequence). The CDR3 loop spans 13 amino acids. Deletions cut 0 bases from V and 7 bases from J, with 7 bases between. As DNA, the CDR3 is TGTGCCACCAGCAGAGATAATTCCCAGCCCCAGCATTTT. It codes for CATSRDNSQPQHF.

This clonotype has at least ten counts. The genes are TRBV30 and TRBJ2-7, with D perhaps matching TRBD2 (5 bases). V lost 3 bases and J 1 base, leaving 10 bases between the germline ends. In germline, CDR1 is GTSNPN, CDR2 SVGIG (reference sequence). This CDR3 region has 13 residues. The CDR3 DNA is TGTGCCTGGAGCATGACTACTTCCTACGAGCAGTACTTC. This encodes CAWSMTTSYEQYF.

The table lists this clonotype with many counts. This chain joins TRBV5-1 and TRBJ2-1; TRBD2 is a possible D gene (5 bases). Trimming shortened V by 7 bases and J by 7 bases, and 18 bases separated the two germline ends. CDR1 SGHRS and CDR2 YFSETQ come from the germline V gene. CDR3 length: 14 amino acids. The CDR3 loop reads CASQAISGGNEQFF. In DNA, the CDR3 is TGCGCCAGCCAGGCCATCTCAGGAGGTAATGAGCAGTTCTTC.

This clonotype was detected ten times or more. The chain recombines TRBV5-1 with TRBJ2-7; no clear D. Germline CDR1 reads SGHRS; CDR2 reads YFSETQ. V shed 4 bases and J shed 2 bases, with 16 bases lying between them. CDR3 length: 15 residues. CDR3 DNA: TGCGCCAGCAGCGTCGGGTCCTTGGGAACCTACGAGCAGTACTTC. Protein sequence: CASSVGSLGTYEQYF.

This clonotype was recorded at least ten times. The chain employs TRBV29-1 and TRBJ1-1; tentatively, D is TRBD1 (5 bases). Germline CDR1 and CDR2: SQVTM and ANQGSEA. Deletions cut 1 base from V and 7 bases from J, with 7 bases between. The CDR3 extends over 11 amino acids. The CDR3 is CSVEGGGEAFF. The CDR3 DNA reads as TGCAGCGTTGAAGGGGGGGGTGAAGCTTTCTTT.

The table lists this clonotype with many counts. The gene calls are TRBV20-1 and TRBJ1-3, with TRBD1 as a possible D gene (6 bases). The CDR3 covers 14 residues. Germline V lookup: CDR1 DFQATT, CDR2 SNEGSKA (reference sequence). The V end was cut by 8 bases, the J end by 0 bases, with 14 bases between. The CDR3 DNA is TGCAGTTCGAGGGACACCTTCTCTGGAAACACCATATATTTT. Protein sequence: CSSRDTFSGNTIYF.

This clonotype occurred many times. The chain is built from TRBV18 and TRBJ2-1; D call uncertain. V lost 4 bases to trimming and J lost 0 bases, with 16 bases between them. Germline loops: CDR1 KGHSH, CDR2 LQKENI. The CDR3 spans 17 residues. CDR3 DNA sequence: TGTGCCAGCTCACGACCACAAGGGATAAGCTCCTACAATGAGCAGTTCTTC. This encodes CASSRPQGISSYNEQFF.

This clonotype has ten or more counts. This chain connects TRBV20-1 to TRBJ2-4, with D possibly being TRBD1 or TRBD2 (6 bases each). The CDR3 covers 13 residues. Germline V gene lookup returns CDR1 DFQATT and CDR2 SNEGSKA (reference sequence). The V gene lost 5 bases and the J gene lost 9 bases, with 17 bases spanning the gap. DNA for the CDR3: TGCAGTGCTTCATCCCTACAGGGAGGCATTCAGTACTTC. Its translation is CSASSLQGGIQYF.

This clonotype was counted ten times or more. This CDR3 reads CASSLRSGYSGNTIYF. Written as DNA, the CDR3 is TGCGCCAGCAGCTTGCGGTCCGGCTACTCTGGAAACACCATATATTTT. The V and J genes are TRBV5-1 and TRBJ1-3; D remains unclear. Trimming took 1 base from V and 0 from J, leaving 11 bases between them. CDR3 length: 16 residues. The V gene's germline CDR1 is SGHRS and CDR2 YFSETQ. The whole variable domain, remainder taken from reference TRBV5-1 and TRBJ1-3, is KAGVTQTPRYLIKTRGQQVTLSCSPISGHRSVSWYQQTPGQGLQFLFEYFSETQRNKGNFPGRFSGRQFSNSRSEMNVSTLELGDSALYLCASSLRSGYSGNTIYFGEGSWLTVV.

This clonotype appeared many times. This sequence joins TRBV28 and TRBJ1-3, with D perhaps TRBD1 (5 bases). The V end lost 2 bases, the J end lost 2 bases, and 7 bases lay between the germline ends. The CDR3 length is 14 residues. CDR1 and CDR2 from the germline V gene are MDHEN and SYDVKM. The CDR3 region is CASSLGGAGNTIYF. The DNA of the CDR3 is TGTGCCAGCAGTTTAGGAGGGGCTGGAAACACCATATATTTT. Filled out from reference TRBV28 and TRBJ1-3, the complete variable domain reads DVKVTQSSRYLVKRTGEKVFLECVQDMDHENMFWYRQDPGLGLRLIYFSYDVKMKEKGDIPEGYSVSREKKERFSLILESASTNQTSMYLCASSLGGAGNTIYFGEGSWLTVV.

Ten or more counts support this clonotype. The chain employs TRBV20-1 and TRBJ1-6, with D unresolved. The germline V and J ends were trimmed by 3 bases and 0 bases, with 6 bases remaining between them. Germline CDR1 is DFQATT and CDR2 is SNEGSKA (reference sequence). This CDR3 region has 14 residues. Here the CDR3 reads CSASIYSYNSPLHF. The CDR3 nucleotides are TGCAGTGCTAGCATATACTCCTATAATTCACCCCTCCACTTT.

This clonotype was observed a single time. A junction boundary mismatches the germline segment, possibly from a read error. The chain is built from TRBV5-5 and TRBJ2-3; 14 positions agree with TRBD2. Germline V gene lookup returns CDR1 SGHKS and CDR2 YYEKEE (reference sequence). This CDR3 comprises 17 residues. This CDR3 is CAGSRTSGRTRTDTQYF. For the CDR3, the DNA is TGTGCCGGCAGCCGGACTAGCGGGAGGACTAGGACAGATACGCAGTATTTT.

The sample holds many counts of this clonotype. Here the CDR3 DNA reads TGTGCCAGCAGTTTAGCTATCCGGCCCCAGCATTTT. Protein sequence: CASSLAIRPQHF. The chain carries TRBV28 and TRBJ1-5; D unresolved. CDR1 MDHEN and CDR2 SYDVKM come from the germline V gene. The CDR3 is made up of 12 amino acids. Trimming removed 2 bases from V and 9 bases from J, with 8 bases in between. Full variable domain (remainder filled in from reference TRBV28 and TRBJ1-5): DVKVTQSSRYLVKRTGEKVFLECVQDMDHENMFWYRQDPGLGLRLIYFSYDVKMKEKGDIPEGYSVSREKKERFSLILESASTNQTSMYLCASSLAIRPQHFGDGTRLSIL.

This clonotype was observed a few times. The CDR3 region is CASSLAWTAYEQYF. Here the CDR3 DNA reads TGTGCCAGCAGCTTAGCATGGACAGCCTACGAGCAGTACTTC. The chain carries TRBV11-3 and TRBJ2-7; D is perhaps TRBD1 (6 bases). Trimming left V 1 base short and J 2 bases short, with 9 bases between. Germline V gives CDR1 SGHNT, CDR2 YENEEA. This CDR3 is built from 14 residues.

In this sample, this clonotype turned up many times. This sequence joins TRBV20-1 and TRBJ2-7, with D perhaps matching TRBD1 or TRBD2 (5 bases each). This CDR3 spans 15 amino acids. V lost 6 bases to trimming and J lost 3 bases, with 21 bases between them. The germline gives CDR1 DFQATT, CDR2 SNEGSKA (reference sequence). For the CDR3, the DNA is TGCAGTGCGCTCCCCCTGTTGGGGGAGAACTACGAGCAGTACTTC. It translates to CSALPLLGENYEQYF.

This clonotype was picked up many times. The chain has TRBV5-1 and TRBJ2-2; D is undetermined. CDR3 length: 13 amino acids. V lost 4 bases, J lost 4 bases, and 8 bases lay in between. Per the germline V gene, CDR1 is SGHRS and CDR2 is YFSETQ. The CDR3 sequence is CASSPGSTGELFF. CDR3 bases: TGCGCCAGCAGCCCCGGGTCCACCGGGGAGCTGTTTTTT.

This clonotype came up many times. This chain joins TRBV5-1 and TRBJ2-1; the D gene is possibly TRBD1 (5 bases). This CDR3 spans 14 amino acids. The V and J ends lost 2 bases and 11 bases respectively, with 17 bases between them. Germline CDR1 and CDR2: SGHRS and YFSETQ. CDR3 in DNA: TGCGCCAGCAGCTTCTCGGCAGGGCGAGAGCAGCAGTTCTTC. It encodes CASSFSAGREQQFF.

This clonotype has ten or more counts. The J gene is TRBJ2-2, the V gene TRBV9; unclear D gene. From germline, CDR1 is SGDLS and CDR2 YYNGEE. The CDR3 is 17 amino acids. V lost 0 bases and J lost 2, with 14 bases in between. CDR3 bases: TGTGCCAGCAGCGTAGAAGTCACCCTTAGTAACACCGGGGAGCTGTTTTTT. This codes for CASSVEVTLSNTGELFF.

The rearrangement links TRBV6-2 or TRBV6-3 to TRBJ2-1; TRBD2 agrees at 9 bases. Germline V CDR1 and CDR2: MNHEY, SVGEGT. This CDR3 region has 16 residues. Losses at the gene ends were 4 bases for V and 3 bases for J; bases not matched to a gene: 7. CDR3 DNA sequence: TGTGCCAGCAGTTCCAGACTAGCGGAGAACTACAATGAGCAGTTCTTC. Its protein is CASSSRLAENYNEQFF.

The chain carries TRBV5-4 and TRBJ2-7; 8 nucleotides align to TRBD2. The CDR3 loop spans 15 amino acids. V gave up 0 bases and J gave up 0 bases; unmatched junction bases: 2. Germline V gene data show CDR1 as SGHNT and CDR2 as YYREEE (reference sequence). The CDR3 loop is CASSLDSGTSYEQYF. The CDR3 DNA follows: TGTGCCAGCAGCTTGGATAGCGGGACCTCCTACGAGCAGTACTTC.